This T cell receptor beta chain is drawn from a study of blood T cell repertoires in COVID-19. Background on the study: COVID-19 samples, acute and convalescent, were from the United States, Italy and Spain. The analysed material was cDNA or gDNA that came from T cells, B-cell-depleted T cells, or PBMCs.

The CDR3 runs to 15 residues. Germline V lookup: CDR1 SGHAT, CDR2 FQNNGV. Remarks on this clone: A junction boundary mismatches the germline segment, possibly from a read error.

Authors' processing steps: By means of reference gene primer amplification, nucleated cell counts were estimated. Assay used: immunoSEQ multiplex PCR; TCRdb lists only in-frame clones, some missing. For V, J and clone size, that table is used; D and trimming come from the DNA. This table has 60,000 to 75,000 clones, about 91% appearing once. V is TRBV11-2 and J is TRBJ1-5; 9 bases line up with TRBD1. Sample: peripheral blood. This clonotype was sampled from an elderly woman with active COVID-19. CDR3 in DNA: TGTGCCAGCAGCCTAGAGGACAGGGGCAGTCAGCCCCAGCATTTT. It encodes CASSLEDRGSQPQHF. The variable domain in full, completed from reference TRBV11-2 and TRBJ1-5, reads EAGVAQSPRYKIIEKRQSVAFWCNPISGHATLYWYQQILGQGPKLLIQFQNNGVVDDSQLPKDRFSAERLKGVDSTLKIQPAKLEDSAVYLCASSLEDRGSQPQHFGDGTRLSIL.